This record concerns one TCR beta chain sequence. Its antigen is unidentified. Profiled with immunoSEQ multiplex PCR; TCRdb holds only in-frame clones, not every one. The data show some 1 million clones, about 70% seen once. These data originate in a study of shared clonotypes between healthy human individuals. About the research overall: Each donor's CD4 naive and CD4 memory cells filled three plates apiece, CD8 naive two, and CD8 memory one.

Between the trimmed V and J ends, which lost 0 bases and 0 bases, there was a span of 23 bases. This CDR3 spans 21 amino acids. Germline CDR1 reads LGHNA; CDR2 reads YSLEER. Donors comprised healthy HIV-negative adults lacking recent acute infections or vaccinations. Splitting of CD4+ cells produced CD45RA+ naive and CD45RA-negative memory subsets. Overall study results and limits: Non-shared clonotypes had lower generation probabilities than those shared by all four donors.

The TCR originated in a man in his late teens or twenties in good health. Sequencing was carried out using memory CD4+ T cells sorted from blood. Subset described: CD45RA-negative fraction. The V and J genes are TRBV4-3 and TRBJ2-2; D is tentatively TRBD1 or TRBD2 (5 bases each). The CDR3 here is CASSQDLGRESPPANTGELFF. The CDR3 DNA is TGCGCCAGCAGCCAAGATCTGGGCAGGGAGAGCCCCCCGGCGAACACCGGGGAGCTGTTTTTT.